This record covers a single T cell receptor (beta chain). The method was immunoSEQ multiplex PCR; TCRdb's version includes in-frame clones alone and lacks a portion of them. The repertoire holds about 1.1 million clones, with about 72% as singletons. The data belong to a study of shared clonotypes between healthy human individuals. The germline V gene encodes CDR1 LNHDA and CDR2 SQIVND (reference sequence). The V end lost 1 base, the J end lost 2 bases, and 15 bases lay between the germline ends. The CDR3 loop spans 16 amino acids. The receptor was isolated from a man aged 18 to 30 in good health. Some clones in this sample may be carry-over from other donors' samples. The sample taken for sequencing was memory CD4+ T cells from PBMCs. The subset is: CD45RA-negative fraction. The J gene is TRBJ2-7, the V gene TRBV19, with D perhaps TRBD1 (5 bases). In nucleotides, the CDR3 is TGTGCCAGTAGTATAGCTCTCCAGGGTGAGGCCTACGAGCAGTACTTC. Translating gives CASSIALQGEAYEQYF.